This TCR beta chain was sequenced for a study of blood T cell repertoires in COVID-19. Turning to the study itself: T cells, B-cell-depleted T cells, or PBMCs supplied cDNA or gDNA.

Residents of about two dozen US areas, aged about 18 to 95 years, made up the participants. In the authors' workflow: Cell counts per sample came from amplifying reference gene primers. Data came from immunoSEQ multiplex PCR; TCRdb stores just in-frame clones and leaves some out. The DNA was the basis for D and trimming; V, J and clone size are from that table. Altogether 210,000 or so clones are present, around 90% being singletons, with the ten largest covering roughly a tenth. The length of the CDR3 is 19 residues. This receptor was taken from a man aged 25-40 years who had recovered from COVID-19. The sequenced sample consisted of PBMCs or T cells enriched from blood (not recorded which). The rearrangement links TRBV1 to TRBJ1-1; the table assigns TRBD1, which was not confirmed against the DNA. TRBV1 is flagged as a pseudogene. The CDR3 here is CTSSQPLDRGYWMNTEAFF. In DNA, the CDR3 is TGCACCAGCAGCCAACCCCTCGACAGGGGTTACTGGATGAACACTGAAGCTTTCTTT.